A single sample is the source of the 18 T cell receptor beta chains below, sequenced in a study of T cells after yellow fever vaccination. TCRdb re-derived calls from the 5' RACE reads in MiXCR, one entry per CDR3 protein. The table includes 550,000 or so distinct CDR3 sequences, 19% detected once. Sequencing used PBMCs, obtained 15 days after the yellow fever booster vaccination. Source of these receptors: a man aged 25-45 years who received the YFV17D yellow fever vaccine.

CDR3 residues: CASSSPNTGGVTDTQYF. CDR3 sequence (DNA): TGTGCCAGCAGTTCGCCAAACACAGGGGGCGTAACAGATACGCAGTATTTT. The chain links TRBV12-3 or TRBV12-4 to TRBJ2-3, with 9 bases identical to TRBD1. The junction had 11 bases not matched to a gene; V was cut back by 4 bases and J by 3 bases. This CDR3 is built from 17 residues.

The chain uses TRBV19 and TRBJ2-1; D possibly uses TRBD1 or TRBD2 (5 bases each). V was trimmed by 8 bases and J by 2 bases, leaving 13 bases between them. Germline loops: CDR1 LNHDA, CDR2 SQIVND (reference sequence). This CDR3 has 14 amino acids. The CDR3 protein is CASDTGTPYNEQFF. The CDR3 coding sequence is TGTGCCAGTGACACCGGGACGCCCTACAATGAGCAGTTCTTC.

This clonotype was detected only a few times. CDR3 coding DNA: TGTGCCAGCAGCTTAAGGGCCCCGGAGACCCAGTACTTC. It translates to CASSLRAPETQYF. This chain joins TRBV7-9 and TRBJ2-5, with D hard to call. The CDR3 consists of 13 residues. Per the germline V gene, CDR1 is SEHNR and CDR2 is FQNEAQ (reference sequence). With 2 bases removed from V and 5 bases from J, the gap between germline ends came to 9 bases.

This clonotype was seen more than once but under ten times. This chain links TRBV29-1 with TRBJ2-7; no clear D. Per the germline V gene, CDR1 is SQVTM and CDR2 is ANQGSEA. The V and J ends lost 4 bases and 4 bases respectively, with 17 bases between them. There are 14 residues in the CDR3. Written as DNA, the CDR3 is TGCAGCGTTGCCCCGAGAGGTGGGGTTTACGAGCAGTACTTC. As protein: CSVAPRGGVYEQYF.

In this sample, this clonotype turned up once. This sequence joins TRBV29-1 and TRBJ2-6, with D unresolved. Germline V gene data show CDR1 as SQVTM and CDR2 as ANQGSEA. The CDR3 runs 13 residues. V lost 6 bases to trimming and J lost 4 bases, with 10 bases between them. The CDR3 loop is CSVEAYGANVLTF. The CDR3 DNA is TGCAGCGTCGAGGCATACGGGGCCAACGTCCTGACTTTC.

The rearrangement uses TRBV28 and TRBJ2-7; TRBD2 agrees at 14 bases. This CDR3 comprises 21 residues. Germline assignment: CDR1 MDHEN and CDR2 SYDVKM. V was pared by 5 bases and J by 5 bases, with 23 bases of the junction left unmatched. The CDR3 DNA follows: TGTGCCAGCAGTAGGGGGGGAAAGATGACTAGCGGGAGGGCCATCAGCGACGAGCAGTACTTC. Amino acid sequence: CASSRGGKMTSGRAISDEQYF.

This clonotype was counted a few times. The chain combines TRBV18 with TRBJ2-5, with TRBD1 matching 9 bases. V dropped 4 bases and J dropped 5; count of bases not matched to a gene: 8. This CDR3 has 15 amino acids. Germline V gene data show CDR1 as KGHSH and CDR2 as LQKENI. Written as DNA, the CDR3 is TGTGCCAGCTCACGGGGGACAGGGAGGATCGAGACCCAGTACTTC. Translating gives CASSRGTGRIETQYF.

This clonotype was found many times. Here the CDR3 DNA reads TGCGCCAGCAGCTCTCTAGCGGGATCTTCGAATGAGCAGTTCTTC. It codes for CASSSLAGSSNEQFF. The V gene is TRBV5-1, the J gene TRBJ2-1, with 9 positions matching TRBD2. CDR1 is SGHRS, CDR2 YFSETQ, per germline. The CDR3 extends over 15 amino acids. V lost 3 bases to trimming and J lost 7 bases; unmatched junction nucleotides: 8.

The rearrangement links TRBV7-6 to TRBJ2-3; no clear D. The CDR3 is 15 amino acids. Germline V CDR1 and CDR2: SGHVS, FNYEAQ. Trimming took 5 bases from V and 2 from J, leaving 14 bases between them. CDR3 coding DNA: TGTGCCAGCAGCCTCATAGGCGCGGACACAGATACGCAGTATTTT. Translation: CASSLIGADTDTQYF.

The rearrangement links TRBV9 to TRBJ2-7; 7 nucleotides align to TRBD2. The CDR3 sequence is 16 residues long. The J segment lost 5 bases and the V segment lost 4 bases, leaving 15 bases of the junction unmatched. CDR1 and CDR2 (germline): SGDLS, YYNGEE. CDR3 bases: TGTGCCAGCAGCCCCCGACTAGCAACAAATGTCCACGAGCAGTACTTC. Residues: CASSPRLATNVHEQYF.

This clonotype was observed a few times. The J gene is TRBJ1-2, the V gene TRBV20-1; maybe TRBD1 (5 bases). Trimming stripped 3 bases from V and 7 bases from J, with 9 bases between. Germline-derived CDR1 and CDR2 are DFQATT and SNEGSKA (reference sequence). CDR3 size: 11 residues. CDR3 in amino acids: CSASQGTGYTF. In DNA, the CDR3 is TGCAGTGCTAGCCAGGGAACTGGCTACACCTTC.

The rearrangement joins TRBV5-6 to TRBJ2-1, with D hard to call. From germline, CDR1 is SGHDT and CDR2 YYEEEE. V dropped 2 bases and J dropped 4 bases, with 7 bases sitting between them. This CDR3 contains 13 residues. The CDR3 coding sequence is TGTGCCAGCAGCTTATCCAATTACAATGAGCAGTTCTTC. Protein product: CASSLSNYNEQFF.

This clonotype was seen repeatedly, ten times or more. The genes are TRBV6-1 and TRBJ1-2, with D unclear. Trimming shortened V by 2 bases and J by 0 bases, and 13 bases separated the two germline ends. Germline CDR1 and CDR2: MNHNS and SASEGT. CDR3 length equals 16 residues. The CDR3 nucleotides are TGTGCCAGCAGTGAAATAGCGGGGAACTCTAACTATGGCTACACCTTC. This codes for CASSEIAGNSNYGYTF.

The V and J genes are TRBV10-3 and TRBJ2-1; the D is unclear. Deletions cut 0 bases from V and 9 bases from J, with 6 bases between. This CDR3 has 12 residues. Germline CDR1 and CDR2: ENHRY and SYGVKD. CDR3 bases: TGTGCCATCAGTGAGTCGATGGGTGAGCAGTTCTTC. This encodes CAISESMGEQFF.

This clonotype appeared many times. The rearrangement links TRBV15 to TRBJ2-5; D remains ambiguous. This CDR3 spans 12 amino acids. Germline CDR1 is LNHNV and CDR2 is YYDKDF (reference sequence). V dropped 8 bases and J dropped 2 bases, with 9 bases sitting between them. The CDR3 reads CATSAYQETQYF. The CDR3 region has the DNA TGTGCCACCTCAGCGTATCAAGAGACCCAGTACTTC.

This clonotype turned up a few times. The chain couples TRBV4-3 to TRBJ2-3, with D uncertain. The V and J ends lost 5 bases and 2 bases respectively, with 8 bases between them. Germline V gives CDR1 LGHNA, CDR2 YSLEER. The CDR3 totals 13 residues. The CDR3 is CASSKSVTDTQYF. Here the CDR3 DNA reads TGCGCCAGCAGCAAGTCCGTCACAGATACGCAGTATTTT.

The chain combines TRBV28 with TRBJ2-3; TRBD2 is a possible D gene (5 bases). V was cut by 11 bases and J by 2 bases, with 14 bases left in between. CDR3 size: 13 residues. Germline V gives CDR1 MDHEN, CDR2 SYDVKM. The CDR3 region has the DNA TGTGCCTCGGGAAGGCTAAACACAGATACGCAGTATTTT. Amino acids: CASGRLNTDTQYF.

The table lists this clonotype with a few counts. The CDR3 loop is CSASQPRESYEQYF. CDR3 nucleotides: TGCAGTGCCAGCCAGCCCAGGGAATCCTACGAGCAGTACTTC. The V and J genes are TRBV20-1 and TRBJ2-7, with a possible D match to TRBD1 (5 bases). CDR1 is DFQATT and CDR2 is SNEGSKA in the germline V gene (reference sequence). CDR3 length equals 14 residues. V was trimmed by 6 bases and J by 1 base, leaving 16 bases between them.